The 3 T cell receptor beta chains reported below all come from one sample, sequenced in a study of blood T cell repertoires in COVID-19. TCRdb's copy holds only in-frame clones and misses some; the assay was immunoSEQ multiplex PCR. The sample has about 390,000 clones; 87% are singletons. The sample taken for sequencing was peripheral blood. The receptors shown here come from a woman aged 55-69 years with COVID-19, enrolled during active disease.

This sequence joins TRBV9 and TRBJ1-3, with D unclear. The CDR3 totals 15 residues. The germline gives CDR1 SGDLS, CDR2 YYNGEE. V lost 3 bases and J 0 bases, leaving 10 bases between the germline ends. The CDR3 reads CASSAKESSGNTIYF. The CDR3 DNA sequence: TGTGCCAGCAGCGCTAAAGAGAGCTCTGGAAACACCATATATTTT.

J is TRBJ1-1 and V is TRBV7-2; 9 bases agree with TRBD1. From germline, CDR1 is SGHTA and CDR2 FQGNSA. J gave up 7 bases and V 5 bases, and 8 bases lay outside the gene matches. The CDR3 consists of 14 residues. CDR3 DNA: TGTGCCAGCAGCCCGAGCGCGACAGGGGGTGAAGCTTTCTTT. The encoded protein is CASSPSATGGEAFF. Drawing the rest from reference TRBV7-2 and TRBJ1-1, the complete variable domain is GAGVSQSPSNKVTEKGKDVELRCDPISGHTALYWYRQSLGQGLEFLIYFQGNSAPDKSGLPSDRFSAERTGGSVSTLTIQRTQQEDSAVYLCASSPSATGGEAFFGQGTRLTVV.

CDR3 protein: CASSWPGGNQPQHF. The CDR3 bases are TGTGCCAGCAGTTGGCCGGGAGGCAATCAGCCCCAGCATTTT. This sequence joins TRBV28 and TRBJ1-5; D is ambiguous. Germline loops: CDR1 MDHEN, CDR2 SYDVKM. Trimming removed 4 bases from V and 2 bases from J, with 9 bases in between. The CDR3 extends over 14 amino acids.